What follows are 21 T cell receptor beta chains derived from one specimen sequenced in a study of CD8 T cells in ankylosing spondylitis. Overall study results and limits: Characteristic, it appeared, of ankylosing spondylitis blood was a TCR beta motif of 7 or 8 highly homologous variants.

Antigens of these TCRs are unknown. TCRdb re-called the 5' RACE reads through MiXCR, storing one row per CDR3 protein. The data contain fewer than 650,000 distinct CDR3 sequences, roughly 12% of them seen just once; the ten biggest clones take up around 7%. Sequencing was done on a sample of blood, either unsorted or a sorted T cell fraction (not recorded which). The receptor set was obtained from a male donor with ankylosing spondylitis.

This chain links TRBV6-2 or TRBV6-3 with TRBJ1-4, with D unclear. CDR3 length: 15 amino acids. Germline CDR1 MNHEY, CDR2 SVGEGT. V was trimmed by 2 bases and J by 2 bases, leaving 9 bases between them. CDR3 protein: CASSYRRATNEKLFF. The CDR3 DNA sequence: TGTGCCAGCAGTTACCGCCGGGCGACTAATGAAAAACTGTTTTTT.

The chain is built from TRBV5-1 and TRBJ2-3; D is ambiguous. This CDR3 region has 13 residues. The germline gives CDR1 SGHRS, CDR2 YFSETQ. With 3 bases removed from V and 4 bases from J, the gap between germline ends came to 9 bases. CDR3 sequence (DNA): TGCGCCAGCAGCTGGATGCACTCAGATACGCAGTATTTT. The encoded protein is CASSWMHSDTQYF. The variable domain in full, completed from reference TRBV5-1 and TRBJ2-3, reads KAGVTQTPRYLIKTRGQQVTLSCSPISGHRSVSWYQQTPGQGLQFLFEYFSETQRNKGNFPGRFSGRQFSNSRSEMNVSTLELGDSALYLCASSWMHSDTQYFGPGTRLTVL.

This clonotype was counted a few times. The CDR3 sequence: CASSLAAGVYYEQYF. The CDR3 DNA reads as TGTGCCAGCAGCTTAGCGGCAGGGGTGTACTACGAGCAGTACTTC. The rearrangement uses TRBV7-2 and TRBJ2-7; tentatively, D is TRBD1 (6 bases). CDR3 size: 15 residues. CDR1 and CDR2 from the germline V gene are SGHTA and FQGNSA. The V and J ends lost 0 bases and 3 bases respectively, with 12 bases between them.

The chain links TRBV7-9 to TRBJ1-5; 7 bases align to TRBD1. CDR1 and CDR2 from the germline V gene are SEHNR and FQNEAQ (reference sequence). Trimming took 1 base from V and 6 from J; bases not matched to a gene: 3. The CDR3 spans 14 residues. The CDR3: CASSLGTGSQPQHF. The CDR3 region has the DNA TGTGCCAGCAGCTTAGGGACAGGCTCTCAGCCCCAGCATTTT.

The sample holds one count of this clonotype. This chain joins TRBV30 and TRBJ2-1; perhaps TRBD1 as D (6 bases). The V gene's germline CDR1 is GTSNPN and CDR2 SVGIG (reference sequence). Trimming pared 8 bases from V and 1 base from J, leaving 18 bases between. This CDR3 is 15 amino acids long. CDR3 DNA: TGTGCCCAGAGGGGGAAAACGGGATCCTACAATGAGCAGTTCTTC. Translated, it gives CAQRGKTGSYNEQFF.

V gene TRBV20-1 combines with J gene TRBJ2-3; D gene uncertain. Trimming cost V 7 bases and J 3 bases, with 23 bases left between them. Per the germline V gene, CDR1 is DFQATT and CDR2 is SNEGSKA (reference sequence). The CDR3 has 16 amino acids. Here the CDR3 reads CSGLGSVRLETDTQYF. CDR3 coding DNA: TGCAGTGGGCTAGGGTCCGTACGTCTCGAGACAGATACGCAGTATTTT.

This clonotype was detected only a few times. V usage is TRBV24-1 and J usage is TRBJ2-2, with D perhaps matching TRBD1 or TRBD2 (5 bases each). Germline CDR1 KGHDR, CDR2 SFDVKD. Trimming removed 12 bases at V and 5 bases at J, with 15 bases between. The CDR3 loop spans 13 amino acids. The CDR3 coding sequence is TGTGCCGCCGGGACGCACCTAACCGGGGAGCTGTTTTTT. Amino acid sequence: CAAGTHLTGELFF.

V and J are TRBV9 and TRBJ1-6; D possibly corresponds to TRBD1 (6 bases). V lost 2 bases and J 5 bases, leaving 11 bases between the germline ends. CDR3 size: 15 residues. Looked up from germline, CDR1 is SGDLS and CDR2 is YYNGEE. The CDR3: CASSVERGNNSPLHF. CDR3 coding DNA: TGTGCCAGCAGCGTTGAAAGGGGGAATAATTCACCCCTCCACTTT.

This clonotype has more than one count but fewer than ten. This rearrangement joins TRBV5-6 to TRBJ1-1; D is ambiguous. CDR3 length equals 13 residues. Germline lookup yields CDR1 SGHDT and CDR2 YYEEEE. Trimming cost V 2 bases and J 1 base, with 6 bases left between them. Written as DNA, the CDR3 is TGTGCCAGCAGCTTTAAGCCGAACACTGAAGCTTTCTTT. It yields the protein CASSFKPNTEAFF.

This clonotype was seen a handful of times. The V and J genes are TRBV7-6 and TRBJ2-3; maybe TRBD2 (6 bases). Trimming took off 1 base at V and 9 bases at J, with 11 bases between the two ends. The CDR3 loop spans 13 amino acids. Germline CDR1 is SGHVS and CDR2 is FNYEAQ. For the CDR3, the DNA is TGTGCCAGCAGCTTAGGACTAGTGGGGACGCAGTATTTT. It specifies CASSLGLVGTQYF.

This clonotype turned up a few times. The rearrangement links TRBV9 to TRBJ1-5; D is unresolved. CDR3 length: 14 residues. V lost 4 bases to trimming and J lost 2 bases, with 10 bases between them. Germline V lookup: CDR1 SGDLS, CDR2 YYNGEE. The CDR3 loop is CASSPYMGNQPQHF. In DNA, the CDR3 is TGTGCCAGCAGCCCCTATATGGGCAATCAGCCCCAGCATTTT.

This clonotype was seen a handful of times. This sequence joins TRBV7-2 and TRBJ2-3; TRBD1 agrees at 9 bases. From germline, CDR1 is SGHTA and CDR2 FQGNSA. The CDR3 runs to 17 residues. Unmatched junction bases numbered 11, after V lost 2 bases and J lost 5 bases. This CDR3 is CASSLLSGQGFRDTQYF. The CDR3 bases are TGTGCCAGCAGCTTATTGTCTGGACAGGGGTTCAGAGATACGCAGTATTTT. Drawing the rest from reference TRBV7-2 and TRBJ2-3, the complete variable domain is GAGVSQSPSNKVTEKGKDVELRCDPISGHTALYWYRQSLGQGLEFLIYFQGNSAPDKSGLPSDRFSAERTGGSVSTLTIQRTQQEDSAVYLCASSLLSGQGFRDTQYFGPGTRLTVL.

This sequence joins TRBV20-1 and TRBJ2-6, with D tentatively TRBD1 (6 bases). The V and J ends lost 5 bases and 6 bases respectively, with 11 bases between them. The CDR3 is 13 amino acids. Germline CDR1 reads DFQATT; CDR2 reads SNEGSKA (reference sequence). CDR3 bases: TGCAGTGCTTACTCAGGGGAGGCCAACGTCCTGACTTTC. Translated: CSAYSGEANVLTF.

This clonotype was found many times. This chain connects TRBV5-1 to TRBJ2-5; the D gene is possibly TRBD1 (6 bases). This CDR3 contains 15 residues. Germline CDR1 is SGHRS and CDR2 is YFSETQ. V lost 1 base and J 3 bases, leaving 13 bases between the germline ends. CDR3 sequence reads: CASSLTGRREETQYF. In DNA form, the CDR3 reads TGCGCCAGCAGCTTGACAGGGCGAAGAGAAGAGACCCAGTACTTC.

This clonotype was seen a handful of times. The CDR3 loop is CASSHSGRRTGELFF. The CDR3, as DNA: TGTGCCAGCAGCCATAGCGGGAGGAGGACCGGGGAGCTGTTTTTT. The chain uses TRBV3-1 and TRBJ2-2; 10 bases agree with TRBD2. The CDR3 totals 15 residues. The J segment lost 5 bases and the V segment lost 3 bases, leaving 3 bases of the junction unmatched. In germline, CDR1 is LGHDT, CDR2 YNNKEL (reference sequence).

For this clonotype: One end of the junction varies from germline; a read error may be responsible. The chain has TRBV5-5 and TRBJ2-1; TRBD2 aligns across 7 bases. From germline, CDR1 is SGHKS and CDR2 YYEKEE (reference sequence). This CDR3 contains 16 residues. This CDR3 is CAGSLYPGGSYNEQFF. The CDR3 nucleotides read TGTGCCGGCAGCTTGTACCCGGGGGGCTCCTACAATGAGCAGTTCTTC.

This sequence joins TRBV12-3 or TRBV12-4 and TRBJ1-4, with D possibly matching TRBD1 (5 bases). This CDR3 contains 16 residues. Trimming pared 1 base from V and 6 bases from J, leaving 15 bases between. The CDR3 region is CASSLVPRGSDEKLFF. The CDR3 DNA reads TGTGCCAGCAGTTTAGTTCCCCGGGGGTCGGATGAAAAACTGTTTTTT.

This clonotype was counted between two and nine times. J is TRBJ2-2 and V is TRBV6-1, with TRBD2 matching 7 bases. Germline CDR1 reads MNHNS; CDR2 reads SASEGT. CDR3 length: 16 amino acids. V lost 7 bases and J lost 5; bases outside the gene matches: 13. DNA for the CDR3: TGTGCCAGCACCCCTTGGCTAGCGGAGCTTACCGGGGAGCTGTTTTTT. This codes for CASTPWLAELTGELFF.

The V and J genes are TRBV7-2 and TRBJ2-3; no clear D. Germline values: CDR1 SGHTA, CDR2 FQGNSA. Trimming removed 6 bases at V and 1 base at J, with 8 bases between. This CDR3 contains 13 residues. The CDR3 nucleotides read TGTGCCAGCAGACCTACTCGCACAGATACGCAGTATTTT. It encodes CASRPTRTDTQYF.

The V and J genes are TRBV7-9 and TRBJ2-7; D ambiguous. The CDR3 extends over 11 amino acids. Germline CDR1 and CDR2: SEHNR and FQNEAQ (reference sequence). Trimming left V 5 bases short and J 6 bases short, with 8 bases between. The CDR3 here is CASSHGSEQYF. The CDR3 DNA sequence: TGTGCCAGCAGCCATGGAAGCGAGCAGTACTTC.

This clonotype was seen many times. CDR3 sequence: CASSTSGYEQYF. CDR3 sequence (DNA): TGTGCCAGCAGCACCTCTGGGTACGAGCAGTACTTC. The chain combines TRBV7-9 with TRBJ2-7; D call uncertain. Looked up from germline, CDR1 is SEHNR and CDR2 is FQNEAQ (reference sequence). Trimming took 5 bases from V and 4 from J, leaving 9 bases between them. The length of the CDR3 is 12 residues.